This note documents a single TCR beta chain sequence. What it recognizes is unknown. The data were obtained in a study of shared clonotypes between healthy human individuals. Study observations and caveats: Deeper or shallower sequencing was expected to change how clonotypes are shared among donors. Generation probabilities were higher for clonotypes shared across all four sorted-subset donors than for unshared ones. For naive CD4 cells, approximately 4.8% of clonotypes were shared across a handful of donors.

Data came from immunoSEQ multiplex PCR; TCRdb stores just in-frame clones and leaves some out. The sample lists under 1,100,000 clones, around three quarters occurring once. CDR3 length: 12 residues. The V end was cut by 2 bases, the J end by 7 bases, with 7 bases between. CDR1 and CDR2 (germline): SGHAT, FQDESV (reference sequence). This sequence was found in a man younger than 30 in good health. Some clones in this sample may be carry-over from other donors' samples. The sample comprised memory CD4+ T cells from PBMCs. This sample's subset: CD45RA-negative fraction. The chain couples TRBV11-1 to TRBJ2-3; D remains ambiguous. As DNA, the CDR3 is TGTGCCAGCAGCTTAAGTGGTAATACGCAGTATTTT. It is translated as CASSLSGNTQYF.